This T cell receptor (beta chain) originates from a study of shared clonotypes between healthy human individuals. Overall study context: The donors, a couple of women and a few men, were aged 18 to 49.

Produced via immunoSEQ multiplex PCR; TCRdb's table is partial and in-frame only. This table has roughly 2.4 million clones, 95% appearing once. V was pared by 2 bases and J by 8 bases, with 19 bases between. The CDR3 has 15 residues. Germline values: CDR1 SGHDT, CDR2 YYEEEE. This chain links TRBV5-6 with TRBJ1-2, with D perhaps matching TRBD1 (6 bases). The specimen was naive CD4+ T cells sorted from blood. Subset defined: CD45RA+ positively selected. This clonotype originated in a man between 18 and 35 years old in good health. The CDR3 region has the DNA TGTGCCAGCAGCTTTGCTTTCAGGGCAGGGGTAGGCTACACCTTC. Its translation: CASSFAFRAGVGYTF. Looking up the rest from reference TRBV5-6 and TRBJ1-2 gives the full variable domain: DAGVTQSPTHLIKTRGQQVTLRCSPKSGHDTVSWYQQALGQGPQFIFQYYEEEERQRGNFPDRFSGHQFPNYSSELNVNALLLGDSALYLCASSFAFRAGVGYTFGSGTRLTVV.